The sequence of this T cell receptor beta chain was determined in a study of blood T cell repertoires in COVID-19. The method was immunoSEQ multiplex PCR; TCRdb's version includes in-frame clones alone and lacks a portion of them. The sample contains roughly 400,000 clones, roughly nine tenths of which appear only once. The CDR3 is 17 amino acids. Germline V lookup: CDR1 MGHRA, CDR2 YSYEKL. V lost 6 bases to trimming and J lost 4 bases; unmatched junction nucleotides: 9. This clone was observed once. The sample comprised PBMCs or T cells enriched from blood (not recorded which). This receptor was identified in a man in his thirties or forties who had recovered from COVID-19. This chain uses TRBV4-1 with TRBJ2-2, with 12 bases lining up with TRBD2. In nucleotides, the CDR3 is TGCGCCAGCAGGTTGACTAGCGGGAGTATGGGCACCGGGGAGCTGTTTTTT. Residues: CASRLTSGSMGTGELFF.